The 18 T cell receptor beta chains given below trace back to one sample, sequenced in a study of cytomegalovirus exposure and HLA in healthy donors. A multiplex PCR was run with 60 Vbeta primers and 13 Jbeta primers. The repertoire was sequenced with immunoSEQ multiplex PCR; TCRdb's copy has only in-frame clones and lacks some. The table has 120,000 or so clones, about three fifths seen once. The sample was PBMCs. The receptors here all came from a middle-aged woman in good health and CMV-seropositive.

This sequence joins TRBV19 and TRBJ2-2; 8 nucleotides agree with TRBD1. The ends lost 7 bases at V and 5 bases at J; junction bases unmatched: 15. Per germline, CDR1 LNHDA and CDR2 SQIVND (reference sequence). The CDR3 has 17 amino acids. In DNA form, the CDR3 reads TGTGCCAGTACCGAGGGACAGGACTGGGTAGGGACCGGGGAGCTGTTTTTT. Its protein product is CASTEGQDWVGTGELFF.

The chain links TRBV20-1 to TRBJ1-1, with D maybe TRBD1 (5 bases). The CDR3 has 10 amino acids. The germline V gene has CDR1 DFQATT and CDR2 SNEGSKA (reference sequence). CDR3 nucleotides: TGCACCCCGGGGGGGGGTGAAGCTTTCTTT. This encodes CTPGGGEAFF.

The CDR3 DNA sequence: TGTGCCAGCAGCCTCACAGGGGGGGCCGGCATTGAGCAGTTCTTC. This translates into CASSLTGGAGIEQFF. The V gene is TRBV6-1, the J gene TRBJ2-1, with a possible D match to TRBD1 (8 bases). Germline V gene lookup returns CDR1 MNHNS and CDR2 SASEGT. CDR3 length: 15 residues. Trimming left V 6 bases short and J 9 bases short, with 21 bases between.

V is TRBV13 and J is TRBJ2-3, with D possibly matching TRBD2 (6 bases). The CDR3 is made up of 14 amino acids. Per the germline V gene, CDR1 is PRHDT and CDR2 is FYEKMQ (reference sequence). Trimming removed 4 bases from V and 2 bases from J, with 10 bases in between. CDR3 DNA sequence: TGTGCCAGCAGCTCGGGACTTCCCACAGATACGCAGTATTTT. It encodes CASSSGLPTDTQYF.

The CDR3 spells CASSFGLAGVAKDTQYF. The DNA for the CDR3 is TGTGCCAGCAGTTTTGGACTAGCGGGAGTGGCAAAAGATACGCAGTATTTT. The J gene is TRBJ2-3, the V gene TRBV28; 13 nucleotides line up with TRBD2. V shed 3 bases and J 5 bases; nucleotides not matched to a gene: 8. The CDR3 totals 17 residues. From germline, CDR1 is MDHEN and CDR2 SYDVKM.

The V call is TRBV6-1, the J call TRBJ1-3; TRBD1 might be the D (5 bases). V was pared by 3 bases and J by 2 bases, with 11 bases between. CDR1 is MNHNS and CDR2 is SASEGT in the germline V gene. The CDR3 is 15 amino acids. This CDR3 is CASSEQGGAGNTIYF. The CDR3 DNA is TGTGCCAGCAGTGAGCAGGGTGGAGCTGGAAACACCATATATTTT.

CDR3 bases: TGTGCCAGCAGCCCCTATGGTAGCGAGCAGTTCTTC. Translating it yields CASSPYGSEQFF. The J gene is TRBJ2-1, the V gene TRBV7-2, with D unresolved. V shed 5 bases and J shed 10 bases, with 12 bases lying between them. Germline lookup yields CDR1 SGHTA and CDR2 FQGNSA. The CDR3 extends over 12 amino acids.

V usage is TRBV6-4 and J usage is TRBJ1-6; D unresolved. This CDR3 region has 10 residues. V was trimmed by 9 bases and J by 9 bases, leaving 6 bases between them. Germline V gives CDR1 MRHNA, CDR2 SNTAGT. CDR3 nucleotides: TGTGCCAGGAATAGTTCACCCCTCCACTTT. Its translation is CARNSSPLHF.

The V call is TRBV6-1, the J call TRBJ2-2; TRBD2 agrees at 7 bases. The CDR3 totals 15 residues. The V and J ends lost 7 bases and 7 bases, in that order; junction bases with no gene match: 12. Germline CDR1 and CDR2: MNHNS and SASEGT. Here the CDR3 reads CASKGPAGRIGELFF. The CDR3 region has the DNA TGTGCCAGCAAAGGACCAGCGGGACGAATCGGGGAGCTGTTTTTT.

V gene TRBV2 combines with J gene TRBJ1-5, with D possibly being TRBD1 (5 bases). The CDR3 is 14 amino acids. Germline V gene data show CDR1 as SNHLY and CDR2 as FYNNEI. The V gene lost 6 bases and the J gene lost 2 bases, with 11 bases spanning the gap. CDR3 sequence (DNA): TGTGCCAGCAGGCAAGGGGAAGGCAATCAGCCCCAGCATTTT. Residues: CASRQGEGNQPQHF.

V gene TRBV2 combines with J gene TRBJ2-7; 9 positions agree with TRBD2. This CDR3 comprises 12 residues. Germline V lookup: CDR1 SNHLY, CDR2 FYNNEI. Trimming took 5 bases from V and 7 from J; bases not matched to a gene: 3. The CDR3 DNA is TGTGCCAGCAGTCTAGCGGGACAAGAGCAGTACTTC. This encodes CASSLAGQEQYF.

This clone was observed once. The chain recombines TRBV9 with TRBJ2-1; the match to TRBD2 covers 10 bases. CDR1 and CDR2 from the germline V gene are SGDLS and YYNGEE. The CDR3 is made up of 13 amino acids. V dropped 2 bases and J dropped 12; count of bases not matched to a gene: 5. CDR3 bases: TGTGCCAGCAGCGTTGGGCTAGCGGGGGTGCAGTTCTTC. Translating gives CASSVGLAGVQFF.

V is TRBV18 and J is TRBJ2-1; 11 positions agree with TRBD1. The CDR3 extends over 15 amino acids. The junction had 1 base not matched to a gene; V was cut back by 0 bases and J by 6 bases. Germline assignment: CDR1 KGHSH and CDR2 LQKENI. CDR3: CASSPPGTGGNEQFF. CDR3 bases: TGTGCCAGCTCACCACCGGGGACAGGGGGCAATGAGCAGTTCTTC. Variable domain in full (rest from reference TRBV18 and TRBJ2-1): NAGVMQNPRHLVRRRGQEARLRCSPMKGHSHVYWYRQLPEEGLKFMVYLQKENIIDESGMPKERFSAEFPKEGPSILRIQQVVRGDSAAYFCASSPPGTGGNEQFFGPGTRLTVL.

The V call is TRBV5-6, the J call TRBJ1-4; 7 bases fit TRBD1. CDR1 and CDR2 from the germline V gene are SGHDT and YYEEEE. Germline trimming cut 3 bases from V and 7 bases from J; bases unmatched to any gene: 6. The CDR3 loop spans 14 amino acids. CDR3 sequence (DNA): TGTGCCAGCAGCTCCAGGGGGACCGCTGAAAAACTGTTTTTT. It specifies CASSSRGTAEKLFF. The full variable domain, completed using reference TRBV5-6 and TRBJ1-4, is DAGVTQSPTHLIKTRGQQVTLRCSPKSGHDTVSWYQQALGQGPQFIFQYYEEEERQRGNFPDRFSGHQFPNYSSELNVNALLLGDSALYLCASSSRGTAEKLFFGSGTQLSVL.

The V gene is TRBV5-1, the J gene TRBJ1-2, with 7 bases fitting TRBD1. CDR1 and CDR2 (germline): SGHRS, YFSETQ. Trimming cost V 5 bases and J 0 bases; bases outside gene matches: 10. The CDR3 has 16 amino acids. The CDR3 bases are TGCGCCAGCAGGCCTCGGACAGGATCAGCTAACTATGGCTACACCTTC. Residues: CASRPRTGSANYGYTF. Based on the CDR3 plus reference TRBV5-1 and TRBJ1-2, the full variable domain is KAGVTQTPRYLIKTRGQQVTLSCSPISGHRSVSWYQQTPGQGLQFLFEYFSETQRNKGNFPGRFSGRQFSNSRSEMNVSTLELGDSALYLCASRPRTGSANYGYTFGSGTRLTVV.

This clone has a handful of counts. The gene calls are TRBV2 and TRBJ1-3; D remains unclear. In germline, CDR1 is SNHLY, CDR2 FYNNEI. The CDR3 is 11 amino acids. Deletions cut 3 bases from V and 11 bases from J, with 8 bases between. CDR3 protein: CASSEGAPIYF. DNA of the CDR3: TGTGCCAGCAGTGAGGGCGCCCCCATATATTTT. Full variable domain (remainder filled in from reference TRBV2 and TRBJ1-3): EPEVTQTPSHQVTQMGQEVILRCVPISNHLYFYWYRQILGQKVEFLVSFYNNEISEKSEIFDDQFSVERPDGSNFTLKIRSTKLEDSAMYFCASSEGAPIYFGEGSWLTVV.

This clone has just a few counts. The chain combines TRBV9 with TRBJ1-4; TRBD1 matches 7 bases. This CDR3 spans 15 amino acids. V gave up 4 bases and J gave up 3 bases; unmatched junction bases: 6. Germline assignment: CDR1 SGDLS and CDR2 YYNGEE. CDR3: CASSTQGVSNEKLFF. The CDR3 DNA is TGTGCCAGCAGCACCCAGGGGGTTTCTAATGAAAAACTGTTTTTT.

V usage is TRBV4-1 and J usage is TRBJ2-1, with 10 bases lining up with TRBD1. The CDR3 contains 15 residues. In germline, CDR1 is MGHRA, CDR2 YSYEKL. Trimming cost V 2 bases and J 6 bases; bases outside gene matches: 4. The CDR3 DNA follows: TGCGCCAGCAGCCAAATGACAGGGGGCCTCAATGAGCAGTTCTTC. Translating it yields CASSQMTGGLNEQFF.